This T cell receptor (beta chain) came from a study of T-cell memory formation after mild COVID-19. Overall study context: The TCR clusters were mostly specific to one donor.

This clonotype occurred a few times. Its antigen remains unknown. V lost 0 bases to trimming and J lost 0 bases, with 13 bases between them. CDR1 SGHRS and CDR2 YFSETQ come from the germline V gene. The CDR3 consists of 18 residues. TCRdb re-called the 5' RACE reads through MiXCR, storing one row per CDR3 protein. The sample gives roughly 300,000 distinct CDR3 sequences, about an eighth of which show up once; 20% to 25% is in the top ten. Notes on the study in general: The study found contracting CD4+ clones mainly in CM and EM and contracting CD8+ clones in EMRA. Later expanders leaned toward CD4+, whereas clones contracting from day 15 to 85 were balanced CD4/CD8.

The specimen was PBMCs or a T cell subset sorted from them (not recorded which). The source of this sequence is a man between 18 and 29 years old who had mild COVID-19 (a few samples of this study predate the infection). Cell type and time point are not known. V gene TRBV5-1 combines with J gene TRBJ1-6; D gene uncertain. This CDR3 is CASSLAERRNSYNSPLHF. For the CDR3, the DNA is TGCGCCAGCAGCTTGGCGGAGAGAAGGAACTCCTATAATTCACCCCTCCACTTT.